Listed here are 6 T cell receptor beta chains from one sample, sequenced in a study of CD8 T cells in Susac syndrome. Reverse transcription of roughly 0.5 to 1 ug RNA was carried out with random hexamers. One entry per CDR3 protein, called by TCRdb with MiXCR from the immunoSEQ multiplex PCR reads. The repertoire holds 120,000 or so distinct CDR3 sequences, with over 90% as singletons. Material: CD4+ T cells from PBMCs. The source is a human donor in good health.

The chain has TRBV5-1 and TRBJ2-7; D is perhaps TRBD1 (6 bases). The germline gives CDR1 SGHRS, CDR2 YFSETQ. The CDR3 runs to 14 residues. Trimming took 4 bases from V and 1 from J, leaving 12 bases between them. Here the CDR3 reads CASSSRTASYEQYF. CDR3 DNA sequence: TGCGCCAGCAGCAGTCGGACAGCGTCCTACGAGCAGTACTTC.

The V and J genes are TRBV6-2 or TRBV6-3 and TRBJ2-5; TRBD2 might be the D (8 bases). The V and J ends lost 6 bases and 5 bases respectively, with 16 bases between them. The CDR3 is made up of 14 amino acids. Germline values: CDR1 MNHEY, CDR2 SVGEGT. CDR3 sequence: CASRVAGQSETQYF. The CDR3 coding sequence is TGTGCCAGCAGAGTAGCGGGACAGTCGGAGACCCAGTACTTC.

Concerning this clonotype: At one of its ends the junction is not consistent with the germline gene, which may arise from a read error. The chain uses TRBV7-2 and TRBJ2-3, with 7 bases aligning to TRBD2. Germline CDR1 reads SGHTA; CDR2 reads FQGNSA. This CDR3 contains 14 residues. CDR3 residues: CASSVASGSDTQYF. The CDR3 DNA reads as TGTGCCAGCAGCGTAGCTAGCGGTTCAGATACGCAGTATTTT.

The chain is built from TRBV6-5 and TRBJ1-1; D perhaps matches TRBD1 (5 bases). In germline, CDR1 is MNHEY, CDR2 SVGAGI. Trimming took off 2 bases at V and 1 base at J, with 11 bases between the two ends. This CDR3 has 15 residues. Here the CDR3 DNA reads TGTGCCAGCAGTTACCTAAAAACAGGGAACACTGAAGCTTTCTTT. It codes for CASSYLKTGNTEAFF.

CDR3 DNA: TGTGCCAGCAGCCAAGAGGGGGGGCTAGCGGGCCGGGAGACCCAGTACTTC. Translating gives CASSQEGGLAGRETQYF. The chain combines TRBV4-2 with TRBJ2-5; TRBD2 aligns across 8 bases. Germline V lookup: CDR1 LGHNA, CDR2 YNFKEQ. The length of the CDR3 is 17 residues. J lost 5 bases, V lost 0 bases, and 11 bases had no gene match.

The chain couples TRBV5-1 to TRBJ1-1; the D gene is possibly TRBD1 (6 bases). CDR1 SGHRS and CDR2 YFSETQ come from the germline V gene. The V end lost 4 bases, the J end lost 4 bases, and 20 bases lay between the germline ends. The CDR3 is made up of 16 amino acids. In DNA, the CDR3 is TGCGCCAGCAGCCGGGGGCAGCCTTCCATATCCACTGAAGCTTTCTTT. Protein sequence: CASSRGQPSISTEAFF.